Each of the 30 T cell receptor beta chains below was sequenced from the same sample in a study of cytomegalovirus exposure and HLA in healthy donors. The PCR had 60 Vbeta and 13 Jbeta primers. Only in-frame clones appear in the TCRdb table, and some are missing; sequencing was by immunoSEQ multiplex PCR. The table records over 120,000 clones, approximately 80% of them present only once. The sequencing input was PBMCs. The receptors shown here come from a woman in her sixties or seventies in good health and CMV-seropositive.

The rearrangement joins TRBV11-3 to TRBJ2-1, with a possible D match to TRBD2 (6 bases). This CDR3 region has 15 residues. CDR1 and CDR2 from the germline V gene are SGHNT and YENEEA. V lost 0 bases, J lost 12 bases, and 18 bases lay in between. DNA of the CDR3: TGTGCCAGCAGCTTAGAGGTTGAAAGCGGGTTTGGGCAGTTCTTC. Its protein product is CASSLEVESGFGQFF. The variable domain in full, completed from reference TRBV11-3 and TRBJ2-1, reads EAGVVQSPRYKIIEKKQPVAFWCNPISGHNTLYWYLQNLGQGPELLIRYENEEAVDDSQLPKDRFSAERLKGVDSTLKIQPAELGDSAVYLCASSLEVESGFGQFFGPGTRLTVL.

The rearrangement uses TRBV11-2 and TRBJ2-3; TRBD1 matches at 12 bases. Germline V lookup: CDR1 SGHAT, CDR2 FQNNGV. V lost 1 base and J lost 7; bases outside the gene matches: 3. The CDR3 is 15 residues long. The CDR3 protein is CASSLVRDRGHTQYF. DNA of the CDR3: TGTGCCAGCAGCTTAGTCCGGGACAGGGGGCATACGCAGTATTTT. The whole variable domain, filled in from reference TRBV11-2 and TRBJ2-3, reads EAGVAQSPRYKIIEKRQSVAFWCNPISGHATLYWYQQILGQGPKLLIQFQNNGVVDDSQLPKDRFSAERLKGVDSTLKIQPAKLEDSAVYLCASSLVRDRGHTQYFGPGTRLTVL.

The chain joins TRBV6-5 to TRBJ1-2; TRBD1 agrees at 9 bases. Per germline, CDR1 MNHEY and CDR2 SVGAGI. The CDR3 has 13 residues. The junction had 3 bases not matched to a gene; V was cut back by 5 bases and J by 5 bases. CDR3 bases: TGTGCCAGCAGTCAAGACAGGGGGTATGGCTACACCTTC. It yields the protein CASSQDRGYGYTF.

This rearrangement joins TRBV11-2 to TRBJ2-2, with D hard to call. Germline CDR1 is SGHAT and CDR2 is FQNNGV. The CDR3 has 19 residues. V lost 0 bases and J lost 2, with 19 bases in between. The CDR3 DNA follows: TGTGCCAGCAGCTTAGATCCCCTAGGAAAGATGCCCAACACCGGGGAGCTGTTTTTT. It codes for CASSLDPLGKMPNTGELFF.

The rearrangement links TRBV6-5 to TRBJ2-7; D might be TRBD2 (7 bases). CDR1 and CDR2 from the germline V gene are MNHEY and SVGAGI. Trimming left V 6 bases short and J 2 bases short, with 17 bases between. CDR3 size: 15 residues. CDR3 in DNA: TGTGCCAGCAGAGAGGGGGGGGCCCAACCCTACGAGCAGTACTTC. It translates to CASREGGAQPYEQYF.

The genes are TRBV5-4 and TRBJ2-5; TRBD2 is a possible D gene (5 bases). The CDR3 totals 13 residues. Looked up from germline, CDR1 is SGHNT and CDR2 is YYREEE (reference sequence). V shed 2 bases and J shed 2 bases, with 7 bases lying between them. The CDR3: CASSFPGQETQYF. CDR3 nucleotides: TGTGCCAGCAGCTTCCCGGGGCAAGAGACCCAGTACTTC.

The gene calls are TRBV4-3 and TRBJ2-1, with TRBD2 matching 10 bases. The trim removed 0 bases at V and 3 bases at J, leaving 11 bases unmatched. The CDR3 is made up of 19 amino acids. Germline V gives CDR1 LGHNA, CDR2 YSLEER. Here the CDR3 reads CASSQEFLAGAVGYNEQFF. The CDR3 DNA follows: TGCGCCAGCAGCCAAGAATTCCTAGCGGGAGCCGTGGGCTACAATGAGCAGTTCTTC.

This chain links TRBV27 with TRBJ1-1, with 7 positions matching TRBD1. From germline, CDR1 is MNHEY and CDR2 SMNVEV (reference sequence). This CDR3 comprises 14 residues. V dropped 6 bases and J dropped 1; count of bases not matched to a gene: 5. The CDR3 region is CASRPQGSNTEAFF. The CDR3 DNA reads as TGTGCCAGCAGACCACAGGGGTCGAACACTGAAGCTTTCTTT.

This rearrangement joins TRBV10-3 to TRBJ2-5, with TRBD2 identical over 8 bases. Near its end, the DNA agrees better with TRBJ2-7, so the J call may be wrong. The CDR3 is made up of 12 amino acids. Germline values: CDR1 ENHRY, CDR2 SYGVKD. CDR3 coding DNA: TGTGCCATCCGGGGGGGCGTCTACGAGCAGTACTTC. Its translation: CAIRGGVYEQYF.

The chain employs TRBV5-4 and TRBJ2-1, with 11 positions matching TRBD2. The ends lost 1 base at V and 5 bases at J; junction bases unmatched: 2. Germline V CDR1 and CDR2: SGHNT, YYREEE (reference sequence). This CDR3 comprises 15 residues. The DNA for the CDR3 is TGTGCCAGCAGCTTGCTGACTAGCGGGAACAATGAGCAGTTCTTC. Translating gives CASSLLTSGNNEQFF.

The rearrangement links TRBV9 to TRBJ2-1, with TRBD2 identical over 9 bases. V was pared by 6 bases and J by 0 bases, with 16 bases of the junction left unmatched. CDR1 SGDLS and CDR2 YYNGEE come from the germline V gene. The CDR3 is 19 amino acids. The CDR3 DNA reads as TGTGCCAGCACACCAAGGGGGACATTTAGCGGGAGCTCCTACAATGAGCAGTTCTTC. Its protein is CASTPRGTFSGSSYNEQFF.

As to this clone: The same CDR3 can be traced to other DNA sequences in this sample. This rearrangement joins TRBV29-1 to TRBJ1-2, with D possibly TRBD1 on 6 matching bases. Deletions cut 3 bases from V and 2 bases from J, with 7 bases between. CDR3 length: 12 residues. The germline gives CDR1 SQVTM, CDR2 ANQGSEA. CDR3 region: CSVEQGNYGYTF. The DNA of the CDR3 is TGCAGCGTTGAGCAGGGGAACTATGGCTACACCTTC.

This rearrangement joins TRBV18 to TRBJ1-5; 8 bases line up with TRBD1. V lost 4 bases to trimming and J lost 6 bases; unmatched junction nucleotides: 8. Germline lookup yields CDR1 KGHSH and CDR2 LQKENI. This CDR3 region has 15 residues. The CDR3 DNA reads as TGTGCCAGCTCACTATCCGGACAGGGAGGTCAGCCCCAGCATTTT. Amino acids: CASSLSGQGGQPQHF.

The chain uses TRBV29-1 and TRBJ2-7; 9 bases map to TRBD2. V shed 7 bases and J 7 bases; nucleotides not matched to a gene: 11. The CDR3 consists of 13 residues. The germline V gene has CDR1 SQVTM and CDR2 ANQGSEA. The CDR3 DNA is TGCAGCGCCCAGAGTAGCGGGAGAGGTGAGCAGTACTTC. Encoded protein: CSAQSSGRGEQYF.

The gene calls are TRBV19 and TRBJ1-5, with TRBD1 identical over 9 bases. Germline V gives CDR1 LNHDA, CDR2 SQIVND (reference sequence). Trimming took 5 bases from V and 7 from J; bases not matched to a gene: 3. CDR3 length: 13 residues. DNA of the CDR3: TGTGCCAGTAGTTTGACAGGGGGGCAGCCCCAGCATTTT. Translating it yields CASSLTGGQPQHF.

The CDR3 loop is CAWSVRESGELFF. The CDR3 region has the DNA TGTGCCTGGAGTGTACGGGAATCCGGGGAGCTGTTTTTT. V usage is TRBV30 and J usage is TRBJ2-2, with D possibly TRBD2 on 5 matching bases. Germline CDR1 and CDR2: GTSNPN and SVGIG (reference sequence). The CDR3 contains 13 residues. The germline V and J ends were trimmed by 0 bases and 6 bases, with 8 bases remaining between them.

The J gene is TRBJ2-5, the V gene TRBV14; D remains ambiguous. The CDR3 sequence is 15 residues long. Germline values: CDR1 SGHDN, CDR2 FVKESK. The V end lost 4 bases, the J end lost 4 bases, and 16 bases lay between the germline ends. CDR3 in DNA: TGTGCCAGCAGCCCCCTGAGATCCCCTCGAGAGACCCAGTACTTC. This encodes CASSPLRSPRETQYF.

The genes are TRBV7-2 and TRBJ2-5, with TRBD1 matching over 9 bases. CDR1 SGHTA and CDR2 FQGNSA come from the germline V gene. J was trimmed by 5 bases and V by 6 bases; bases with no gene match: 4. The CDR3 is 13 amino acids. The CDR3 DNA reads as TGTGCCAGCAGTCCCGGACAGGGGGAGACCCAGTACTTC. Translated: CASSPGQGETQYF. Full variable domain (outside the CDR3, taken from reference TRBV7-2 and TRBJ2-5): GAGVSQSPSNKVTEKGKDVELRCDPISGHTALYWYRQSLGQGLEFLIYFQGNSAPDKSGLPSDRFSAERTGGSVSTLTIQRTQQEDSAVYLCASSPGQGETQYFGPGTRLLVL.

This chain joins TRBV1 and TRBJ2-7; the table's D call, TRBD2, was not checked against the DNA. TRBV1 is a pseudogene segment. The CDR3 is 19 amino acids. CDR3 protein: CTSSTWGPEGAGGLYEQYF. In DNA form, the CDR3 reads TGCACCAGCAGCACTTGGGGTCCTGAGGGGGCGGGAGGGCTCTACGAGCAGTACTTC.

This clone turned up a few times. The chain uses TRBV6-1 and TRBJ2-1; tentatively, D is TRBD2 (5 bases). Germline V lookup: CDR1 MNHNS, CDR2 SASEGT. This CDR3 spans 15 amino acids. Trimming shortened V by 2 bases and J by 0 bases, and 8 bases separated the two germline ends. CDR3 region: CASSELAGSYNEQFF. The CDR3 DNA reads as TGTGCCAGCAGTGAATTGGCGGGCTCCTACAATGAGCAGTTCTTC.

Only a few counts were recorded for this clone. Mismatch with germline at one junction end may stem from a read error. This chain connects TRBV7-7 to TRBJ1-2, with D unclear. The CDR3 sequence is 13 residues long. Germline CDR1 SSHAT, CDR2 FNYEAQ (reference sequence). This CDR3 is CASSLDSVASYTF. CDR3 DNA sequence: TGTGCTAGCAGCTTGGACTCGGTGGCGAGCTACACCTTC. Full variable domain (outside the CDR3, taken from reference TRBV7-7 and TRBJ1-2): GAGVSQSPRYKVTKRGQDVTLRCDPISSHATLYWYQQALGQGPEFLTYFNYEAQPDKSGLPSDRFSAERPEGSISTLTIQRTEQRDSAMYRCASSLDSVASYTFGSGTRLTVV.

This clone appeared a single time. The chain carries TRBV6-5 and TRBJ2-7, with a tentative D call TRBD2 (5 bases). CDR1 and CDR2 from the germline V gene are MNHEY and SVGAGI. The CDR3 runs 14 residues. Trimming left V 4 bases short and J 0 bases short, with 10 bases between. In DNA form, the CDR3 reads TGTGCCAGCAGTTTCCGGGAAACCTCCTACGAGCAGTACTTC. Protein: CASSFRETSYEQYF.

The chain recombines TRBV28 with TRBJ2-2; D perhaps matches TRBD2 (5 bases). CDR1 and CDR2 (germline): MDHEN, SYDVKM. With 6 bases removed from V and 5 bases from J, the gap between germline ends came to 10 bases. This CDR3 is built from 13 residues. CDR3 bases: TGTGCCAGCAGACCGCAGCGGACCGGGGAGCTGTTTTTT. It codes for CASRPQRTGELFF. The full variable domain, in which reference TRBV28 and TRBJ2-2 provide the parts outside the CDR3, is DVKVTQSSRYLVKRTGEKVFLECVQDMDHENMFWYRQDPGLGLRLIYFSYDVKMKEKGDIPEGYSVSREKKERFSLILESASTNQTSMYLCASRPQRTGELFFGEGSRLTVL.

J is TRBJ1-2 and V is TRBV5-4, with a tentative D call TRBD1 (5 bases). Germline loops: CDR1 SGHNT, CDR2 YYREEE (reference sequence). The CDR3 extends over 14 amino acids. V lost 0 bases and J lost 2, with 8 bases in between. The CDR3 DNA reads as TGTGCCAGCAGCTTGGACAGGACCAACTATGGCTACACCTTC. Its translation is CASSLDRTNYGYTF.

This clone was counted only a few times. The chain combines TRBV4-2 with TRBJ2-7, with D tentatively TRBD2 (5 bases). This CDR3 spans 15 amino acids. Between the trimmed V and J ends, which lost 4 bases and 3 bases, there was a span of 16 bases. Germline V lookup: CDR1 LGHNA, CDR2 YNFKEQ. DNA of the CDR3: TGTGCCAGCAGCCGGCTGTCGGTCGGGGACTACGAGCAGTACTTC. Protein product: CASSRLSVGDYEQYF.

The V gene is TRBV29-1, the J gene TRBJ2-2; D perhaps matches TRBD1 (6 bases). The germline V gene encodes CDR1 SQVTM and CDR2 ANQGSEA. V lost 4 bases and J lost 2, with 14 bases in between. The CDR3 runs 15 residues. Written as DNA, the CDR3 is TGCAGCGTTGGCCTCACAGGGACAAACACCGGGGAGCTGTTTTTT. This encodes CSVGLTGTNTGELFF.

The chain has TRBV28 and TRBJ2-5, with TRBD2 matching 14 bases. The CDR3 covers 15 residues. Germline CDR1 and CDR2: MDHEN and SYDVKM. V lost 4 bases, J lost 5 bases, and 3 bases stayed unmatched. The DNA of the CDR3 is TGTGCCAGCAGTTCGCGACTAGCGGGAGGGGAGACCCAGTACTTC. Its protein product is CASSSRLAGGETQYF.

The V and J genes are TRBV29-1 and TRBJ2-7, with 10 bases that match TRBD1. Losses at the gene ends were 6 bases for V and 8 bases for J; bases not matched to a gene: 13. This CDR3 has 14 amino acids. Germline CDR1 is SQVTM and CDR2 is ANQGSEA. This CDR3 reads CSVGTGTGVVKQYF. The CDR3 DNA sequence: TGCAGCGTCGGAACCGGGACAGGGGTCGTGAAGCAGTACTTC.

This chain links TRBV30 with TRBJ2-7; TRBD2 aligns across 11 bases. This CDR3 is built from 17 residues. V was pared by 4 bases and J by 0 bases, with 11 bases of the junction left unmatched. Germline-derived CDR1 and CDR2 are GTSNPN and SVGIG (reference sequence). The CDR3: CAWTRGLAGGSSYEQYF. CDR3 bases: TGTGCCTGGACCCGGGGGCTAGCGGGGGGAAGCTCCTACGAGCAGTACTTC.

The chain carries TRBV27 and TRBJ1-4; D possibly corresponds to TRBD1 (6 bases). The germline V gene has CDR1 MNHEY and CDR2 SMNVEV (reference sequence). This CDR3 has 14 amino acids. With 3 bases removed from V and 8 bases from J, the gap between germline ends came to 13 bases. Here the CDR3 DNA reads TGTGCCAGCAGTTTTGATCGGGGGGGCGAAAAACTGTTTTTT. As protein: CASSFDRGGEKLFF.